The 2 T cell receptor beta chains given below trace back to one sample, sequenced in a study of cytomegalovirus exposure and HLA in healthy donors. It was with 60 Vbeta and 13 Jbeta primers that the PCR ran. Profiled with immunoSEQ multiplex PCR; TCRdb holds only in-frame clones, not every one. The repertoire consists of more than 150,000 clones, with 60% to 85% occurring once and the leading ten covering 7%. The sequencing input was PBMCs. These receptor sequences come from a woman aged 40 to 50 in good health and CMV-seropositive.

The CDR3 here is CAGGEEKLFF. The CDR3 nucleotides are TGCGCCGGAGGAGAAGAAAAACTGTTTTTT. J is TRBJ1-4 and V is TRBV23-1, with D hard to call. TRBV23-1 is an open reading frame, and its role is uncertain. The CDR3 contains 10 residues. With 11 bases removed from V and 8 bases from J, the gap between germline ends came to 9 bases.

This chain links TRBV5-6 with TRBJ1-4, with TRBD1 matching over 8 bases. The CDR3 totals 18 residues. V trimming: 4 bases; J trimming: 8 bases; junction bases outside the gene matches: 19. CDR1 and CDR2 from the germline V gene are SGHDT and YYEEEE. The CDR3 DNA sequence: TGTGCCAGCAGCAGGGAACGGACAGGGACGGCGATAGGCGAAAAACTGTTTTTT. Translating it yields CASSRERTGTAIGEKLFF.